The present T cell receptor (beta chain) was sequenced within a study of cytomegalovirus exposure and HLA in healthy donors. About the study: Of all 400 or so donors who were genotyped, roughly 81% belonged to the Caucasian-associated ancestry cluster.

With respect to this clone: Its antigen is undetermined.

Amplification used 60 Vbeta primers and 13 Jbeta primers. Profiling relied on immunoSEQ multiplex PCR, and the TCRdb table lists in-frame clones only, not all of them. This table holds some 220,000 clones, approximately 84% found once. CDR1 and CDR2 (germline): MNHNS, SASEGT. The CDR3 consists of 16 residues. Trimming removed 4 bases at V and 0 bases at J, with 16 bases between. General study points: What was likely a sequencing artifact was a cluster of highly shared sequence variants. Cytomegalovirus association was assigned to about 150 TCR beta chains.

This clonotype was obtained from a woman between 35 and 50 years old in good health and CMV-seronegative. V gene TRBV6-1 combines with J gene TRBJ2-7, with D possibly being TRBD1 (6 bases). The material sequenced was PBMCs. The CDR3 nucleotides read TGTGCCAGCAGTGCAGGTATTGGACAGAGCTCCTACGAGCAGTACTTC. It encodes CASSAGIGQSSYEQYF.